A single sample is the source of the 22 T cell receptor beta chains below, sequenced in a study of breast tumors, draining lymph nodes, adjacent tissues. The lymph nodes were axillary draining lymph nodes from breast cancer patients. Via MiXCR, TCRdb re-called the multiplex PCR reads, giving one row per CDR3 protein. The sample yields 200,000 or so distinct CDR3 sequences, around a third seen once. The sample was axillary lymph node tissue. The source is a female donor with breast cancer. Some clones in this sample may be carry-over from other donors' samples.

This clonotype was seen ten or more times. The chain uses TRBV28 and TRBJ2-7; 7 nucleotides align to TRBD1. Looked up from germline, CDR1 is MDHEN and CDR2 is SYDVKM. V gave up 10 bases and J gave up 0 bases; unmatched junction bases: 3. This CDR3 spans 12 amino acids. The CDR3 bases are TGTGCCATCGGGACAGCCTCCTACGAGCAGTACTTC. This translates into CAIGTASYEQYF.

The chain has TRBV15 and TRBJ1-6; perhaps TRBD1 as D (5 bases). Germline CDR1 is LNHNV and CDR2 is YYDKDF (reference sequence). The CDR3 sequence is 15 residues long. Trimming took off 2 bases at V and 7 bases at J, with 12 bases between the two ends. Here the CDR3 DNA reads TGTGCCACCAGCAGACGGGACCTTAGGAATTCACCCCTCCACTTT. Translation gives CATSRRDLRNSPLHF. The full variable domain, in which reference TRBV15 and TRBJ1-6 provide the parts outside the CDR3, is DAMVIQNPRYQVTQFGKPVTLSCSQTLNHNVMYWYQQKSSQAPKLLFHYYDKDFNNEADTPDNFQSRRPNTSFCFLDIRSPGLGDTAMYLCATSRRDLRNSPLHFGNGTRLTVT.

The CDR3 reads CASSLSTTGTREQFF. For the CDR3, the DNA is TGTGCCAGCAGTTTATCTACGACAGGGACGCGTGAGCAGTTCTTC. The rearrangement uses TRBV28 and TRBJ2-1, with TRBD1 identical over 7 bases. The germline gives CDR1 MDHEN, CDR2 SYDVKM. V dropped 1 base and J dropped 9; count of bases not matched to a gene: 9. The CDR3 has 15 residues.

With regard to this clonotype: Since a much larger clone is just one base distant, this may be a read error. The gene calls are TRBV5-4 and TRBJ2-3; 10 nucleotides match TRBD2. Germline V gene lookup returns CDR1 SGHNT and CDR2 YYREEE (reference sequence). The CDR3 extends over 15 amino acids. Trimming cost V 6 bases and J 5 bases; bases outside gene matches: 9. Here the CDR3 reads CASNLAGGQGDTQYF. CDR3 nucleotides: TGTGCCAGCAACTTAGCGGGAGGCCAGGGAGATACGCAGTATTTT.

With respect to this clonotype: This may be a read error: a much more frequent sequence differs by one nucleotide. The chain uses TRBV13 and TRBJ2-5; unclear D gene. Germline CDR1 PRHDT, CDR2 FYEKMQ (reference sequence). Trimming removed 2 bases at V and 2 bases at J, with 21 bases between. This CDR3 has 18 amino acids. The DNA for the CDR3 is TGTGCCAGCAGCTTACGTGATAGGCAGGCCTTCGCTCAAGAGACCCAGTACTTC. Translation gives CASSLRDRQAFAQETQYF.

The sample holds many counts of this clonotype. The genes are TRBV18 and TRBJ2-7, with D unresolved. Trimming cost V 4 bases and J 5 bases, with 21 bases left between them. Germline V gene data show CDR1 as KGHSH and CDR2 as LQKENI. The CDR3 sequence is 16 residues long. The CDR3 coding sequence is TGTGCCAGCTCACAGTCGAGCCAAGGCGCTCTCCACGAGCAGTACTTC. Translating gives CASSQSSQGALHEQYF.

The rearrangement uses TRBV19 and TRBJ1-1; tentatively, D is TRBD1 (6 bases). V lost 5 bases and J 4 bases, leaving 17 bases between the germline ends. Germline loops: CDR1 LNHDA, CDR2 SQIVND (reference sequence). The CDR3 is 15 residues long. The chain's CDR3 is CASSWGRGGSTEAFF. The CDR3 DNA sequence: TGTGCCAGTAGTTGGGGCAGGGGAGGGAGCACTGAAGCTTTCTTT. Filled out from reference TRBV19 and TRBJ1-1, the complete variable domain reads DGGITQSPKYLFRKEGQNVTLSCEQNLNHDAMYWYRQDPGQGLRLIYYSQIVNDFQKGDIAEGYSVSREKKESFPLTVTSAQKNPTAFYLCASSWGRGGSTEAFFGQGTRLTVV.

This clonotype was counted at least ten times. V is TRBV5-1 and J is TRBJ2-1; TRBD2 aligns across 11 bases. The CDR3 runs to 15 residues. Germline values: CDR1 SGHRS, CDR2 YFSETQ. The ends lost 4 bases at V and 9 bases at J; junction bases unmatched: 9. As DNA, the CDR3 is TGCGCCAGCAGCCTGACTAGCGGGATCACATCTGAGCAGTTCTTC. It translates to CASSLTSGITSEQFF.

This clonotype was counted ten times or more. The chain joins TRBV9 to TRBJ2-7; TRBD1 agrees at 11 bases. The CDR3 consists of 14 residues. V lost 0 bases to trimming and J lost 9 bases; unmatched junction nucleotides: 5. CDR1 is SGDLS and CDR2 is YYNGEE in the germline V gene. CDR3 sequence reads: CASSVDGTGGTQYF. DNA for the CDR3: TGTGCCAGCAGCGTAGATGGGACAGGGGGTACGCAGTACTTC.

The sample holds many counts of this clonotype. The gene calls are TRBV29-1 and TRBJ2-7, with TRBD2 as a possible D gene (5 bases). The CDR3 is made up of 11 amino acids. The ends were cut back, 4 bases at V and 3 bases at J, with 7 bases in the middle. Per germline, CDR1 SQVTM and CDR2 ANQGSEA. The CDR3 bases are TGCAGCGTTGTCCGGGACTACGAGCAGTACTTC. Protein product: CSVVRDYEQYF.

This clonotype was seen repeatedly, ten times or more. The J gene is TRBJ2-2, the V gene TRBV20-1, with 7 positions matching TRBD2. In germline, CDR1 is DFQATT, CDR2 SNEGSKA (reference sequence). J lost 0 bases, V lost 1 base, and 2 bases had no gene match. The CDR3 loop spans 15 amino acids. The CDR3 bases are TGCAGTGCTAGAGCGGGAGGTCCGAACACCGGGGAGCTGTTTTTT. Its translation: CSARAGGPNTGELFF.

The gene calls are TRBV6-4 and TRBJ1-4; possible D gene TRBD1, 5 bases. Trimming cost V 3 bases and J 3 bases, with 11 bases left between them. The CDR3 spans 15 residues. In germline, CDR1 is MRHNA, CDR2 SNTAGT. CDR3 in amino acids: CASSDRGMANEKLFF. Here the CDR3 DNA reads TGTGCCAGCAGTGATCGGGGGATGGCTAATGAAAAACTGTTTTTT.

The J gene is TRBJ2-2, the V gene TRBV6-4; TRBD2 matches at 8 bases. With 7 bases clipped from V and 8 bases from J, the junction kept 6 bases outside the gene matches. This CDR3 is built from 13 residues. The germline V gene has CDR1 MRHNA and CDR2 SNTAGT. CDR3 nucleotides: TGTGCCAGCAATTGGCGGGAGGAAGGGGAGCTGTTTTTT. Translation: CASNWREEGELFF.

This clonotype was seen at least ten times. This chain uses TRBV14 with TRBJ2-5, with unresolved D. V lost 7 bases and J 5 bases, leaving 8 bases between the germline ends. CDR3 length equals 11 residues. CDR1 is SGHDN and CDR2 is FVKESK in the germline V gene. The CDR3 region is CASTNGETQYF. The CDR3 region has the DNA TGTGCCAGCACCAATGGGGAGACCCAGTACTTC.

V and J are TRBV7-8 and TRBJ2-3, with D perhaps matching TRBD1 or TRBD2 (6 bases each). The CDR3 has 13 residues. Trimming removed 9 bases at V and 1 base at J, with 11 bases between. Germline V gene sequence: CDR1 SGHVS, CDR2 FQNEAQ. For the CDR3, the DNA is TGTGCCAGTACCCGGGGGCGCACAGATACGCAGTATTTT. Its protein product is CASTRGRTDTQYF.

The DNA for the CDR3 is TGTGCCAGCAGCCGGGACAGCTTCAATCAGCCCCAGCATTTT. Its protein is CASSRDSFNQPQHF. V usage is TRBV12-3 or TRBV12-4 and J usage is TRBJ1-5; 7 nucleotides agree with TRBD1. The CDR3 is 14 residues long. V trimming: 6 bases; J trimming: 3 bases; junction bases outside the gene matches: 5.

This clonotype was seen many times. This chain uses TRBV2 with TRBJ2-2, with D unclear. Germline loops: CDR1 SNHLY, CDR2 FYNNEI. Trimming took off 7 bases at V and 7 bases at J, with 4 bases between the two ends. This CDR3 region has 10 residues. As DNA, the CDR3 is TGTGCCAGCAAAAGCGGGGAGCTGTTTTTT. This gives the protein CASKSGELFF.

This clonotype was seen more than once but under ten times. Possible read error: a much larger clone is one base away. The chain is built from TRBV6-5 and TRBJ2-2; TRBD2 agrees at 7 bases. CDR3 length: 14 amino acids. Germline V gives CDR1 MNHEY, CDR2 SVGAGI. J was trimmed by 4 bases and V by 6 bases; bases with no gene match: 5. CDR3 DNA: TGTGCCAGCAGGCCGACTAGCCCCACCGGGGAGCTGTTTTTT. Amino acid sequence: CASRPTSPTGELFF.

Ten or more counts support this clonotype. The rearrangement joins TRBV11-2 to TRBJ1-2, with D perhaps TRBD1 (5 bases). Trimming removed 5 bases at V and 3 bases at J, with 13 bases between. From germline, CDR1 is SGHAT and CDR2 FQNNGV. The CDR3 runs 14 residues. CDR3 bases: TGTGCCAGCAGCCTTGCCAGGGCCGACTATGGCTACACCTTC. This codes for CASSLARADYGYTF.

This clonotype was found many times. The V gene is TRBV10-3, the J gene TRBJ1-4; D gene ambiguous. V lost 3 bases, J lost 0 bases, and 8 bases lay in between. The germline V gene has CDR1 ENHRY and CDR2 SYGVKD. This CDR3 has 15 residues. The CDR3 DNA is TGTGCCATCAGTGAAGGAACAGCAACTAATGAAAAACTGTTTTTT. Its translation is CAISEGTATNEKLFF.

On this clonotype: A much larger clone lies one base from this, so it may be a read error. The conserved final phenylalanine or tryptophan is absent from the CDR3, which likely points to a read error. The rearrangement links TRBV6-6 to TRBJ2-1; D not certain. The germline V and J ends were trimmed by 8 bases and 4 bases, with 6 bases remaining between them. The germline gives CDR1 MNHNY, CDR2 SVGAGI (reference sequence). The CDR3 covers 11 residues. This CDR3 reads CASCGYNEQFL. Here the CDR3 DNA reads TGTGCCAGCTGTGGTTACAATGAGCAGTTCCTC.

This clonotype occurred many times. This chain uses TRBV29-1 with TRBJ2-1, with D possibly matching TRBD2 (5 bases). The CDR3 covers 15 residues. With 2 bases removed from V and 6 bases from J, the gap between germline ends came to 17 bases. Germline V gene lookup returns CDR1 SQVTM and CDR2 ANQGSEA. In DNA, the CDR3 is TGCAGCGTTGAATCTGGGTGGGCCGAGGGCAATGAGCAGTTCTTC. Its translation: CSVESGWAEGNEQFF.